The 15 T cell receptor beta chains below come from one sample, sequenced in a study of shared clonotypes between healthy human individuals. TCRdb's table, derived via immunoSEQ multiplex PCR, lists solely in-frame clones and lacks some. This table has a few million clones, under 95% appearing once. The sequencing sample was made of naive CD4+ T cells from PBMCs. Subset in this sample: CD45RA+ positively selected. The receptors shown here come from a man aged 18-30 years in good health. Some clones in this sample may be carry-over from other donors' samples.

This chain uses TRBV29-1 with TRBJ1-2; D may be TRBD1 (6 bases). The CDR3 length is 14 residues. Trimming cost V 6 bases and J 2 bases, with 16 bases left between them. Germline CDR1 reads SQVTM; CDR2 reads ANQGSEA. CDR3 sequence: CSVGHAGRNYGYTF. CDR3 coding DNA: TGCAGCGTGGGACACGCGGGCAGAAACTATGGCTACACCTTC.

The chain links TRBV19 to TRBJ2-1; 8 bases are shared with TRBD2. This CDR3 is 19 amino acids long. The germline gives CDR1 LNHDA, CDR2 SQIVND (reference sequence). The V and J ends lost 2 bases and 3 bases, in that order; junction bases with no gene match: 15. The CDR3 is CASSIRGRRAGGFYNEQFF. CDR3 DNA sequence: TGTGCCAGTAGTATAAGAGGCAGGCGGGCGGGAGGCTTCTACAATGAGCAGTTCTTC.

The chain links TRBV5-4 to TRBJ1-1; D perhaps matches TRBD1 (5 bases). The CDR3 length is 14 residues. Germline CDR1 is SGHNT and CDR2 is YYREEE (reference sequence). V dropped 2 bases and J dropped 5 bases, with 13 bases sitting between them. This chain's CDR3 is CASSFGGSRTEAFF. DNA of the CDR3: TGTGCCAGCAGCTTTGGGGGTTCGCGGACTGAAGCTTTCTTT.

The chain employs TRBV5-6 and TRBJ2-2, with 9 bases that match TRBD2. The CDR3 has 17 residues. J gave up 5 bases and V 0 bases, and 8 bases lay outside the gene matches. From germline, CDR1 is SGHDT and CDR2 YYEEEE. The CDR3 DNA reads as TGTGCCAGCAGCTTGGCATTAGCGGGAGTTCGAACCGGGGAGCTGTTTTTT. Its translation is CASSLALAGVRTGELFF.

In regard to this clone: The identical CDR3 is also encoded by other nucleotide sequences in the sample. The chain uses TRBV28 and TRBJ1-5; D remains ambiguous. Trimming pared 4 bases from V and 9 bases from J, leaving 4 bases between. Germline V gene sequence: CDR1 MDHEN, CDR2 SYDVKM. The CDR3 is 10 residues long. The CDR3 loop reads CASSSRPQHF. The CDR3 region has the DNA TGTGCCAGCAGTTCAAGGCCCCAGCATTTT.

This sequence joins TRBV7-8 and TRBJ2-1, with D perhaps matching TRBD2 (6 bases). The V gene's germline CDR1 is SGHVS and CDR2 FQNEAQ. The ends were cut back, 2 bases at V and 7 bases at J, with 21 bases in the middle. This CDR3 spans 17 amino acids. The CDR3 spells CASSLLGRGGAKNEQFF. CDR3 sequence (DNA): TGTGCCAGCAGCTTATTAGGGCGGGGAGGAGCGAAAAATGAGCAGTTCTTC.

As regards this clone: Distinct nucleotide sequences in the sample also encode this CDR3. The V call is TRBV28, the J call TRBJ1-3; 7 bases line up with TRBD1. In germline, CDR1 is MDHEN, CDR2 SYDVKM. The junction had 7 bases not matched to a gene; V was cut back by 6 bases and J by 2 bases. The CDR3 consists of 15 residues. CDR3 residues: CASSSTGAAGNTIYF. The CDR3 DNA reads TGTGCCAGCAGCTCCACAGGGGCCGCTGGAAACACCATATATTTT.

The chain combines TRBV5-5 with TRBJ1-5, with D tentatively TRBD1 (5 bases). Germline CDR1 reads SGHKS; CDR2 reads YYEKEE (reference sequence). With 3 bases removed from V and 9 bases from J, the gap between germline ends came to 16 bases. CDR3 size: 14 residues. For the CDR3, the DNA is TGTGCCAGCAGCTCGTTGAATCAGGGTTCGCCCCAGCATTTT. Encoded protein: CASSSLNQGSPQHF.

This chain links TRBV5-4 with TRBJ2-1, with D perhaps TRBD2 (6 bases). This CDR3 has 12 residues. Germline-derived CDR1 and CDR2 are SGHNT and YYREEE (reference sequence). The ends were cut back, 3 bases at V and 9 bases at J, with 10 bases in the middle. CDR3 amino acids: CASSSAGSEQFF. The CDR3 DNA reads TGTGCCAGCAGCTCCGCGGGGAGTGAGCAGTTCTTC.

In nucleotides, the CDR3 is TGTGCCAGCAGCCCGCGTAGCGGGAGGGCCTACGAGCAGTACTTC. Its translation is CASSPRSGRAYEQYF. The chain uses TRBV6-5 and TRBJ2-7; 11 positions match TRBD2. Germline CDR1 reads MNHEY; CDR2 reads SVGAGI. V was pared by 6 bases and J by 2 bases, with 6 bases of the junction left unmatched. CDR3 length equals 15 residues.

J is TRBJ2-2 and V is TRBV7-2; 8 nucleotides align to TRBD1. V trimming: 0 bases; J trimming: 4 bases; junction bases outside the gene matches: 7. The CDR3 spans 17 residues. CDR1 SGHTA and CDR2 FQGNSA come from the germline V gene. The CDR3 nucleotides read TGTGCCAGCAGCTTAGCCAGAGGACAGGGCGGCACCGGGGAGCTGTTTTTT. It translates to CASSLARGQGGTGELFF. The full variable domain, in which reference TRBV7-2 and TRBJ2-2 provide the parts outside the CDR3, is GAGVSQSPSNKVTEKGKDVELRCDPISGHTALYWYRQSLGQGLEFLIYFQGNSAPDKSGLPSDRFSAERTGGSVSTLTIQRTQQEDSAVYLCASSLARGQGGTGELFFGEGSRLTVL.

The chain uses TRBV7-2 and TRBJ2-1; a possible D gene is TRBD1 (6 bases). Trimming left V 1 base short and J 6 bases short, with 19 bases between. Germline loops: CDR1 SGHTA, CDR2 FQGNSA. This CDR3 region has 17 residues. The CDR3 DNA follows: TGTGCCAGCAGCTTAGTATCGTCGGGACACGCGGTCAATGAGCAGTTCTTC. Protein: CASSLVSSGHAVNEQFF.

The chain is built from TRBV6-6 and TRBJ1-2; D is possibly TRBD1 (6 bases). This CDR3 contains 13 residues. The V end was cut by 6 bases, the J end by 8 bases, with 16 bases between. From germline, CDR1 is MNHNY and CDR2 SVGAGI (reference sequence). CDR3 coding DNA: TGTGCCAGCAGAACCGGGGGCGGACTCGGCTACACCTTC. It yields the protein CASRTGGGLGYTF.

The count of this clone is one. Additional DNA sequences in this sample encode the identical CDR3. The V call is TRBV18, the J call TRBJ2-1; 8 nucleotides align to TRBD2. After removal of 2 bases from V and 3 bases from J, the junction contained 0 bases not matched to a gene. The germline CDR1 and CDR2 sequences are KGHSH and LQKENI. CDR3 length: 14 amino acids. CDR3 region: CASSPTSGYNEQFF. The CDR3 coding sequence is TGTGCCAGCTCACCAACTAGCGGCTACAATGAGCAGTTCTTC.

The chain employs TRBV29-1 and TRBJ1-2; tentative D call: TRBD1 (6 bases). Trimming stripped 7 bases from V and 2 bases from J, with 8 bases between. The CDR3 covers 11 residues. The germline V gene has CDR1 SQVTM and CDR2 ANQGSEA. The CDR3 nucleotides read TGCAGCGCAGGACAGAACTATGGCTACACCTTC. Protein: CSAGQNYGYTF.